This T cell receptor (beta chain) was captured by sequencing in a study of T-cell memory formation after mild COVID-19. Per the germline V gene, CDR1 is SGHTS and CDR2 is YDEGEE. V lost 4 bases to trimming and J lost 7 bases; unmatched junction nucleotides: 20. The CDR3 is 19 amino acids. This clonotype was observed a handful of times. TCRdb fed the 5' RACE reads into MiXCR, producing one record per CDR3 protein. Among 450,000 or so distinct CDR3 sequences listed, about 20% were seen once. Sequencing was performed on PBMCs or a T cell subset sorted from them (not recorded which). The chain couples TRBV5-8 to TRBJ1-5; 10 nucleotides align to TRBD1. This TCR was recovered from an adult woman who had mild COVID-19 (a few samples of this study predate the infection). Cell type and time point are not known. Here the CDR3 reads CASSPTFLTGTGVGQPQHF. CDR3 nucleotide sequence: TGTGCCAGCAGCCCGACCTTCCTGACCGGGACAGGGGTAGGGCAGCCCCAGCATTTT.